This TCR beta chain was profiled in a study of CD8+ T cells in alopecia areata. Study summary: Each of the treated patients was given oral tofacitinib, 5 to 10 mg twice daily, for moderate-to-severe alopecia areata.

Isolated RNA was reverse transcribed into cDNA used as the sequencing template. Here immunoSEQ multiplex PCR was the method, and the copy in TCRdb shows in-frame clones only, minus some. In the table there are about 140,000 clones, about half of which are singletons. Specimens obtained from alopecia areata patients comprised lesional scalp punch biopsies and peripheral blood. PBMCs were stained for CD3, CD4 and CD8, and CD4+ and CD8+ T cells were sorted. With 7 bases clipped from V and 7 bases from J, the junction kept 3 bases outside the gene matches. Germline V lookup: CDR1 DFQATT, CDR2 SNEGSKA (reference sequence). The CDR3 consists of 11 residues.

The rearrangement links TRBV20-1 to TRBJ2-1; the match to TRBD2 covers 8 bases. Specimen: CD4+ T cells sorted from blood, collected at week 0. This TCR came from a human donor with alopecia areata. The CDR3 DNA reads TGCAGTGTCGGGAGGGGGAATGAGCAGTTCTTC. Protein product: CSVGRGNEQFF.